These T cell receptor beta chains were read from a single sample in a study of beta chain features in type 1 diabetes. Sequencing was performed with immunoSEQ multiplex PCR; in TCRdb, only in-frame clones are kept and a portion is missing. The sample has about 280,000 clones; 15% are singletons. Material: naive CD4+ T cells from blood. These receptor sequences come from a young man with type 1 diabetes. Both conserved end residues are part of each CDR3. D genes are given only for firm matches. Rows may omit the clone size; those that give it use once, few, many or a size class.

d_gene,abundance,v_gene,j_gene,CDR3nt,CDR3aa
TRBD2,-,TRBV19,TRBJ2-3,TGTGCCAGCTCGGGACTAGCGGGAGCCGCAGATACGCAGTATTTT,CASSGLAGAADTQYF
TRBD1,-,TRBV12-5,TRBJ2-2,TGTGCTAGTCGGACAGGGGTCCAAGGGGAGCTGTTTTTT,CASRTGVQGELFF
TRBD1,few,TRBV5-1,TRBJ2-7,TGCGCCAGCAGCTTGTCCAGTCCCGGGACAGGGGCCTACGAGCAGTACTTC,CASSLSSPGTGAYEQYF
TRBD1,few,TRBV19,TRBJ2-6,TGTGCCAGTAGTATGGACAGGTTGCGGGCCAACGTCCTGACTTTC,CASSMDRLRANVLTF
TRBD1,-,TRBV15,TRBJ1-2,TGTGCCACCAGCAGAGAACAGGGGGCGCGGTATGGCTACACCTTC,CATSREQGARYGYTF
TRBD2,-,TRBV4-1,TRBJ2-7,TGCGCCAGCAGCAAAGGACTAGCGGGGGCCCGACGGAACGAGCAGTACTTC,CASSKGLAGARRNEQYF
-,few,TRBV28,TRBJ2-7,TGTGCCAGCAGTTCGTCAGGGCAGGCCAACCTCTACGAGCAGTACTTC,CASSSSGQANLYEQYF
-,few,TRBV9,TRBJ2-6,TGTGCCAGCAATTACGGCTCTGGGGCCAACGTCCTGACTTTC,CASNYGSGANVLTF
TRBD2,-,TRBV6-5,TRBJ2-3,TGTGCCAGCAGTTTCGGACTAGCGGGAGGGGTAGATACGCAGTATTTT,CASSFGLAGGVDTQYF
TRBD1,-,TRBV18,TRBJ2-3,TGTGCCAGCTCACCGGGACAGAGCACAGATACGCAGTATTTT,CASSPGQSTDTQYF
TRBD1,-,TRBV18,TRBJ1-2,TGTGCCAGCTCACCTAGGGGACAGGGAGGCGGCTACACCTTC,CASSPRGQGGGYTF
TRBD1,-,TRBV12-5,TRBJ2-7,TGTGCTAGTGGTGCTCTTGAGACAGGGAGCTCCTACGAGCAGTACTTC,CASGALETGSSYEQYF
TRBD1,-,TRBV7-9,TRBJ2-1,TGTGCCAGCAGCTTAGACAGGGGGTTAATTTACAATGAGCAGTTCTTC,CASSLDRGLIYNEQFF
-,-,TRBV29-1,TRBJ1-3,TGCAGCGTTCGAGACTGGGGAAACACCATATATTTT,CSVRDWGNTIYF
TRBD2,-,TRBV6-5,TRBJ2-5,TGTGCCAGCAGTCGACTAGCGGGAGTACAAGAGACCCAGTACTTC,CASSRLAGVQETQYF
-,-,TRBV18,TRBJ1-1,TGTGCCAGCTCACCACGGGACACGAAATCGAACACTGAAGCTTTCTTT,CASSPRDTKSNTEAFF
-,few,TRBV5-1,TRBJ2-1,TGCGCCAGCAGCTTGGTGCGAGGTTGGGATGAGCAGTTCTTC,CASSLVRGWDEQFF
-,few,TRBV27,TRBJ1-1,TGTGCCAGCAGTTTGCTCGGGGGGATGGGCACTGAAGCTTTCTTT,CASSLLGGMGTEAFF
TRBD1,-,TRBV7-9,TRBJ1-3,TGTGCCAGCAGCTTGGACAGGTCTGGAAACACCATATATTTT,CASSLDRSGNTIYF
TRBD1,few,TRBV28,TRBJ1-2,TGTGCCAGCAGCCCGGGACAGGGAGAACGGGGCTACACCTTC,CASSPGQGERGYTF
TRBD1,-,TRBV6-4,TRBJ2-7,TGTGCCAGCAGTACTGAACCCGGGACAGCCTACGAGCAGTACTTC,CASSTEPGTAYEQYF
TRBD1,few,TRBV2,TRBJ1-5,TGTGCCAGCAGCCGGAGCCTACCTGGACAGGGGATGAGCAATCAGCCCCAGCATTTT,CASSRSLPGQGMSNQPQHF
-,-,TRBV29-1,TRBJ2-5,TGCAGCGTGGGGCAGGGCATAGAGACCCAGTACTTC,CSVGQGIETQYF
-,few,TRBV6-5,TRBJ1-1,TGTGCCAGCAGTTACTCCCAGGGGCCGCCCACTGAAGCTTTCTTT,CASSYSQGPPTEAFF
-,-,TRBV7-9,TRBJ1-1,TGTGCCAGCAGCTTAGGCCCGGGAGCTTTCTTT,CASSLGPGAFF
TRBD2,few,TRBV5-1,TRBJ2-1,TGCGCCAGCAGCCCTAACCTAGCGGGAGGTTCTTACAATGAGCAGTTCTTC,CASSPNLAGGSYNEQFF
-,-,TRBV5-4,TRBJ1-4,TGTGCCAGCAGCTCCGGCCTGACAGGAGTCGAAAAACTGTTTTTT,CASSSGLTGVEKLFF
TRBD1,few,TRBV18,TRBJ2-7,TGTGCCAGCTCACCAGGCAGGGGGTCCGAGCAGTACTTC,CASSPGRGSEQYF
-,-,TRBV5-4,TRBJ1-5,TGTGCCAGCAGCTTGGGGGGCCGTGAAGCCCAGCATTTT,CASSLGGREAQHF
TRBD2,few,TRBV19,TRBJ2-3,TGTGCCAGTACCTTCACCGGGACTAGCTCAGATACGCAGTATTTT,CASTFTGTSSDTQYF
-,-,TRBV7-2,TRBJ2-7,TGTGCCAGCAGCGACAACTCCTACGAGCAGTACTTC,CASSDNSYEQYF
TRBD1,-,TRBV2,TRBJ2-1,TGTGCCAGCAGTGAAAGGGGACAGACCTACAATGAGCAGTTCTTC,CASSERGQTYNEQFF
TRBD1,few,TRBV7-9,TRBJ1-6,TGTGCCAGCAGCTTAGCGCGAGGGGGCCGGTCACCCCTCCACTTT,CASSLARGGRSPLHF
TRBD2,-,TRBV6-5,TRBJ2-1,TGTGCCAGCAGTCCCCTAGCGGACTCCTACAATGAGCAGTTCTTC,CASSPLADSYNEQFF
-,few,TRBV19,TRBJ1-5,TGTGCCAGTAGACACAGGGTAGGTCAGCCCCAGCATTTT,CASRHRVGQPQHF
-,few,TRBV7-2,TRBJ1-4,TGTGCCAGCAGCCCACAGGGTTACCGCGAAAAACTGTTTTTT,CASSPQGYREKLFF
TRBD1,-,TRBV9,TRBJ2-7,TGTGCCAGCAGCGCCACCGGGACAGGGGACTACGAGCAGTACTTC,CASSATGTGDYEQYF
TRBD2,few,TRBV4-3,TRBJ2-3,TGCGCCAGCAGCCAAGACGGGGGGGGTGGGCAGTATTTT,CASSQDGGGGQYF
TRBD1,few,TRBV2,TRBJ1-2,TGTGCCAGCGACCTGGGACAGGGAAGTTATGGCTACACCTTC,CASDLGQGSYGYTF
-,few,TRBV28,TRBJ1-2,TGTGCCAGCAGTTTAAACGGGGGTGTATTGTACACCTTC,CASSLNGGVLYTF
-,few,TRBV5-4,TRBJ2-1,TGTGCCGGGAAACGGGACTCCCGGGGCTCCTACAATGAGCAGTTCTTC,CAGKRDSRGSYNEQFF
-,once,TRBV2,TRBJ2-7,TGTGCCAGCATTCCGCAGGGATCTTCCGAGCAGTACTTC,CASIPQGSSEQYF
-,few,TRBV7-9,TRBJ2-5,TGTGCCAGCAGCCCTCGGACAGACCAAGAGACCCAGTACTTC,CASSPRTDQETQYF
TRBD2,-,TRBV29-1,TRBJ2-1,TGCAGCGTTGTTGGTCTGGGACTAGGCCAAAATGAGCAGTTCTTC,CSVVGLGLGQNEQFF
-,-,TRBV4-1,TRBJ1-2,TGCGCCAGCAGCCAAGGACTGCCGCCCTATGGCTACACCTTC,CASSQGLPPYGYTF
-,few,TRBV30,TRBJ2-5,TGTGCCTGGAGTGTACGATCCCAGGCGGCGACTAAGACCCAGTACTTC,CAWSVRSQAATKTQYF
-,-,TRBV30,TRBJ2-7,TGTGCGATTTGGGACACTAGCTACGAGCAGTACTTC,CAIWDTSYEQYF
TRBD1,-,TRBV5-1,TRBJ2-3,TGCGCCAGCAGCCCCGGACAGGGCGGAGATACGCAGTATTTT,CASSPGQGGDTQYF
-,few,TRBV28,TRBJ2-7,TGTGCCAGCAGTTTATCTCTACCGGGGGAGCAGTACTTC,CASSLSLPGEQYF
-,few,TRBV19,TRBJ2-7,TGTGCCAGTAGTAACGTGGACTCCCGGAGCTCCTACGAGCAGTACTTC,CASSNVDSRSSYEQYF
TRBD2,few,TRBV9,TRBJ2-4,TGTGCCAGCAGCCCGGTGGTCGGGGGGCAGTACTTC,CASSPVVGGQYF
TRBD2,few,TRBV4-3,TRBJ2-1,TGCGCCAGCAGCCATGCTAGCGGGGGGGCGTACAATGAGCAGTTCTTC,CASSHASGGAYNEQFF
-,few,TRBV5-1,TRBJ1-1,TGCGCCAGCAGCTTGGCCTTATCGATAGCGAACACTGAAGCTTTCTTT,CASSLALSIANTEAFF
TRBD1,-,TRBV6-6,TRBJ1-6,TGTGCCAGCAGTCGACAGGGTCCCCATTCACCCCTCCACTTT,CASSRQGPHSPLHF